The clone carrying this TCR beta chain was observed a handful of times. J was trimmed by 3 bases and V by 6 bases; bases with no gene match: 6. This CDR3 has 15 amino acids. CDR1 is ENHRY, CDR2 SYGVKD, per germline. This record belongs to a study of cytomegalovirus exposure and HLA in healthy donors. PCR primers comprised 60 Vbeta and 13 Jbeta primers. Method: immunoSEQ multiplex PCR; TCRdb's copy keeps in-frame clones and lacks some. The sample includes about 210,000 clones, 75% to 80% of them seen just once. The clonotype originates from a male donor in good health and CMV-seronegative. This chain connects TRBV10-3 to TRBJ2-7, with 12 bases identical to TRBD1. Sequences were obtained from PBMCs. The CDR3 DNA reads TGTGCCATCAGAGCAGGGACAGGGGGCTTCTACGAGCAGTACTTC. Its translation is CAIRAGTGGFYEQYF.